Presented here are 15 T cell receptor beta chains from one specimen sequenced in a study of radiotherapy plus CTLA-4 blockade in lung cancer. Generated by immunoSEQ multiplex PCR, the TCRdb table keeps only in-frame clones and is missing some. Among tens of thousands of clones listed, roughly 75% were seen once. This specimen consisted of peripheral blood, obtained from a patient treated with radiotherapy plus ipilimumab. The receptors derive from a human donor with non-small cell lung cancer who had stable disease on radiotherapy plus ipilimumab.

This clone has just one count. This chain's CDR3 is CASSLWGGETQYF. The CDR3, as DNA: TGTGCCAGCAGCTTGTGGGGAGGAGAGACCCAGTACTTC. The rearrangement links TRBV5-6 to TRBJ2-5, with D possibly TRBD2 on 6 matching bases. CDR1 is SGHDT, CDR2 YYEEEE, per germline. Trimming took off 1 base at V and 4 bases at J, with 8 bases between the two ends. The length of the CDR3 is 13 residues.

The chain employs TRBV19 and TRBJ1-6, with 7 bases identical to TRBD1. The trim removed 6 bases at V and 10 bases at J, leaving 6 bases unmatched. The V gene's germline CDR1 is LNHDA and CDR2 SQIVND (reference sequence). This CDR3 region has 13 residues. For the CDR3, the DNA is TGTGCCAGTAGCCAGGGGGTTAACTCACCCCTCCACTTT. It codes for CASSQGVNSPLHF.

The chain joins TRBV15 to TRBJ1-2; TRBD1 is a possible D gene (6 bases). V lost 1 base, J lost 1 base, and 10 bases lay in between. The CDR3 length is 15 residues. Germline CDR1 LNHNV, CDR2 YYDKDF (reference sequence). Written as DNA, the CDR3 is TGTGCCACCAGCAGAGCTATCAGGGGTAACTATGGCTACACCTTC. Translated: CATSRAIRGNYGYTF.

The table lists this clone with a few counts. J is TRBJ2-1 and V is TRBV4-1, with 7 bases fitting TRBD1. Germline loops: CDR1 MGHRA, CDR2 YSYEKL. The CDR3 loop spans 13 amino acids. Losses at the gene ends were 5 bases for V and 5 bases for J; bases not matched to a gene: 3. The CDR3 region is CASSMTGHNEQFF. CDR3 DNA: TGCGCCAGCAGCATGACAGGGCACAATGAGCAGTTCTTC.

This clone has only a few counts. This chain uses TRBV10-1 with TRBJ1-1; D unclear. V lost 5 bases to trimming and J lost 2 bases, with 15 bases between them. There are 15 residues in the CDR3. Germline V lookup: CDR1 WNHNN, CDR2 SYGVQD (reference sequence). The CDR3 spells CASSTPWAVNTEAFF. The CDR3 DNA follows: TGCGCCAGCAGTACCCCATGGGCCGTAAACACTGAAGCTTTCTTT.

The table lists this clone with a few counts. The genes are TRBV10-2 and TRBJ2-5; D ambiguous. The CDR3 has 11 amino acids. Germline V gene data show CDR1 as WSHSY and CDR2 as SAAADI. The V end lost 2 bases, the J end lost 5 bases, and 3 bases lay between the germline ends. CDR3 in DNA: TGCGCCAGCAGTGAGCGGGAGACCCAGTACTTC. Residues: CASSERETQYF.

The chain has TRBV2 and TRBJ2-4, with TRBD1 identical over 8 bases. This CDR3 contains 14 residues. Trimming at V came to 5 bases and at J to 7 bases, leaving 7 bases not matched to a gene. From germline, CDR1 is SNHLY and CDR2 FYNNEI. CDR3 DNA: TGTGCCAGCAGTCCAGGGGGCGCGGGGAACATTCAGTACTTC. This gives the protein CASSPGGAGNIQYF.

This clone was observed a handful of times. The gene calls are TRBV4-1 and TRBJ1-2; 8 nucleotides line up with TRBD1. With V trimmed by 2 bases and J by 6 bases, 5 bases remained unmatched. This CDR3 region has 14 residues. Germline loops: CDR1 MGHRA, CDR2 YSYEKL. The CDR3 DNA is TGCGCCAGCAGCCAATTTCAGGACAGGGATGGCTACACCTTC. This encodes CASSQFQDRDGYTF.

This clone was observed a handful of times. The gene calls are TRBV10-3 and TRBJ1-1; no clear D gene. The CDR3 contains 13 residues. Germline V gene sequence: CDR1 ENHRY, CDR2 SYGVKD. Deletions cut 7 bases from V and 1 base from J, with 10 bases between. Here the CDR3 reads CAIKPERNTEAFF. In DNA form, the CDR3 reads TGTGCCATCAAGCCCGAACGGAACACTGAAGCTTTCTTT.

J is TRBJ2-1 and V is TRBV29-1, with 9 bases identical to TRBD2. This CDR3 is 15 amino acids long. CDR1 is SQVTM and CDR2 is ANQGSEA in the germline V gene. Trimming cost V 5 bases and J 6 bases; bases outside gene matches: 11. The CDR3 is CSVSRVGGGANEQFF. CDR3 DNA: TGCAGCGTTTCCCGAGTGGGCGGGGGGGCCAATGAGCAGTTCTTC.

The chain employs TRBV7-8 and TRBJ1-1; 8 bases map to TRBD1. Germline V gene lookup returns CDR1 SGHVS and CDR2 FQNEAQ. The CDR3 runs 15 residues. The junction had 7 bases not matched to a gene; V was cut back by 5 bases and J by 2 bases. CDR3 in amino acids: CASSIPRGRNTEAFF. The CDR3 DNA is TGTGCCAGCAGCATCCCCAGGGGGCGAAACACTGAAGCTTTCTTT. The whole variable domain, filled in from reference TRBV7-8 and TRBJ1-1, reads GAGVSQSPRYKVAKRGQDVALRCDPISGHVSLFWYQQALGQGPEFLTYFQNEAQLDKSGLPSDRFFAERPEGSVSTLKIQRTQQEDSAVYLCASSIPRGRNTEAFFGQGTRLTVV.

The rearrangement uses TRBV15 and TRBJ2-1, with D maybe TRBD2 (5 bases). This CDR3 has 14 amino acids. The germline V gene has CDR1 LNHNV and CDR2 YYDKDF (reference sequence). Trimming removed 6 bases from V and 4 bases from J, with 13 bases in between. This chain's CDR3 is CATSGLLGYNEQFF. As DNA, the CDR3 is TGTGCCACCAGTGGACTTCTGGGGTACAATGAGCAGTTCTTC.

The CDR3 sequence: CASSSPLRGTEAFF. CDR3 bases: TGTGCCAGCAGTTCCCCCTTACGCGGAACTGAAGCTTTCTTT. V usage is TRBV27 and J usage is TRBJ1-1; no definite D call. V lost 4 bases and J lost 5, with 14 bases in between. The CDR3 sequence is 14 residues long. In germline, CDR1 is MNHEY, CDR2 SMNVEV (reference sequence).

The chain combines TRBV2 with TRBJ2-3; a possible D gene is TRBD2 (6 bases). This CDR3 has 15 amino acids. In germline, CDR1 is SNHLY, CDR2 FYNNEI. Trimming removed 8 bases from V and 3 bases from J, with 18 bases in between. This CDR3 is CASAKGRGETDTQYF. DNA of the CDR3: TGTGCCAGCGCGAAGGGGCGCGGGGAAACAGATACGCAGTATTTT.

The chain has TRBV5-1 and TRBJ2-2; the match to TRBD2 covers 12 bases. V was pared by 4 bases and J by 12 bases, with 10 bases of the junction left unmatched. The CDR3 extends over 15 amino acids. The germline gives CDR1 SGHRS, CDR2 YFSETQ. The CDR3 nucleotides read TGCGCCAGCAGCGTGGCTAGCGGGGGGGTATCGAAGCTGTTTTTT. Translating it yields CASSVASGGVSKLFF.